The clone carrying this TCR beta chain appeared many times. Its antigen is not identified. MiXCR was run by TCRdb on the 5' RACE reads, yielding one entry per CDR3 protein. The profile shows 300,000 to 400,000 distinct CDR3 sequences, more than 15% of them singletons. The CDR3 sequence is 17 residues long. Germline trimming cut 3 bases from V and 9 bases from J; bases unmatched to any gene: 13. Germline V gene sequence: CDR1 SGHRS, CDR2 YFSETQ. This sample is part of a study of T-cell memory formation after mild COVID-19. The wider study: Across donors, TCR clusters were largely donor specific.

Findings of the study overall: Cross-reactive memory apparently joined, as some responding clones appeared in pre-infection memory. Most CD4+ clones that shrank were in CM and EM, while CD8+ ones turned up in EMRA. Clones that got smaller from day 15 to 85 had even CD4/CD8, while clones growing later tipped toward CD4+.

The receptor was isolated from a man younger than 35 who had mild COVID-19 (a few samples of this study predate the infection). Cell type and time point are not known. This chain joins TRBV5-1 and TRBJ2-1; 12 bases fit TRBD2. Sequencing was done on a sample of PBMCs or a T cell subset sorted from them (not recorded which). This CDR3 reads CASSYPSGGAVVGEQFF. In DNA form, the CDR3 reads TGCGCCAGCAGCTACCCTAGCGGGGGGGCCGTGGTCGGTGAGCAGTTCTTC.